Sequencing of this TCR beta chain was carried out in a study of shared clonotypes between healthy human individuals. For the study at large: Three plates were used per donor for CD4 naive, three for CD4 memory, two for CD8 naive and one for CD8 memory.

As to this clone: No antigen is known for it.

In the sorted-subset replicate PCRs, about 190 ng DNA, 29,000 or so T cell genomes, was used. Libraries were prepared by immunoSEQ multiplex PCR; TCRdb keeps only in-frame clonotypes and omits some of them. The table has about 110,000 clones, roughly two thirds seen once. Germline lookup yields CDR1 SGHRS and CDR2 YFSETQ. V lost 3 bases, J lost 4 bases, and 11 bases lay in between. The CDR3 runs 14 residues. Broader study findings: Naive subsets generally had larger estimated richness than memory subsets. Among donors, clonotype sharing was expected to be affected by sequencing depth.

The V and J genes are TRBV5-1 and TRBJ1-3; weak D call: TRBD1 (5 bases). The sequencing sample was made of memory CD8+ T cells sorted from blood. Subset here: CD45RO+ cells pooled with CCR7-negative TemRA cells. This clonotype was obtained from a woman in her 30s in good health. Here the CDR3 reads CASSWGTEGNTIYF. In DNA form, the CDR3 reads TGCGCCAGCAGCTGGGGGACGGAAGGAAACACCATATATTTT.